The sequence of this T cell receptor (beta chain) was determined in a study of breast tumors, draining lymph nodes, adjacent tissues. Overall study findings and caveats: Compared with basal-like, luminal-like tumors shared significantly more repertoire with nontumor tissue. Tumor TCR diversity was below lymph nodes but above nontumor tissue.

The CDR3 has 22 residues if both end residues are counted. TCRdb recomputed calls from the multiplex PCR reads with MiXCR, one row per CDR3 protein. The data contain under 70,000 distinct CDR3 sequences, less than 50% of them seen just once; the ten biggest clones take up almost 8.5%. Concerning this clonotype: The antigen is unknown. The DNA is omitted, as the CDR3 cannot be located on it reliably, and the CDR3 follows TCRdb's listing.

The chain employs TRBV12-3 or TRBV12-4 and TRBJ2-1; the table's TRBD2 call for D was not verified on the DNA. Sequenced input: breast tumor tissue. The source of this sequence is a female donor with breast cancer. Some clones in this sample may be carry-over from other donors' samples. The CDR3 sequence: CASSLSGTGYTFGSGTQSEQFF.